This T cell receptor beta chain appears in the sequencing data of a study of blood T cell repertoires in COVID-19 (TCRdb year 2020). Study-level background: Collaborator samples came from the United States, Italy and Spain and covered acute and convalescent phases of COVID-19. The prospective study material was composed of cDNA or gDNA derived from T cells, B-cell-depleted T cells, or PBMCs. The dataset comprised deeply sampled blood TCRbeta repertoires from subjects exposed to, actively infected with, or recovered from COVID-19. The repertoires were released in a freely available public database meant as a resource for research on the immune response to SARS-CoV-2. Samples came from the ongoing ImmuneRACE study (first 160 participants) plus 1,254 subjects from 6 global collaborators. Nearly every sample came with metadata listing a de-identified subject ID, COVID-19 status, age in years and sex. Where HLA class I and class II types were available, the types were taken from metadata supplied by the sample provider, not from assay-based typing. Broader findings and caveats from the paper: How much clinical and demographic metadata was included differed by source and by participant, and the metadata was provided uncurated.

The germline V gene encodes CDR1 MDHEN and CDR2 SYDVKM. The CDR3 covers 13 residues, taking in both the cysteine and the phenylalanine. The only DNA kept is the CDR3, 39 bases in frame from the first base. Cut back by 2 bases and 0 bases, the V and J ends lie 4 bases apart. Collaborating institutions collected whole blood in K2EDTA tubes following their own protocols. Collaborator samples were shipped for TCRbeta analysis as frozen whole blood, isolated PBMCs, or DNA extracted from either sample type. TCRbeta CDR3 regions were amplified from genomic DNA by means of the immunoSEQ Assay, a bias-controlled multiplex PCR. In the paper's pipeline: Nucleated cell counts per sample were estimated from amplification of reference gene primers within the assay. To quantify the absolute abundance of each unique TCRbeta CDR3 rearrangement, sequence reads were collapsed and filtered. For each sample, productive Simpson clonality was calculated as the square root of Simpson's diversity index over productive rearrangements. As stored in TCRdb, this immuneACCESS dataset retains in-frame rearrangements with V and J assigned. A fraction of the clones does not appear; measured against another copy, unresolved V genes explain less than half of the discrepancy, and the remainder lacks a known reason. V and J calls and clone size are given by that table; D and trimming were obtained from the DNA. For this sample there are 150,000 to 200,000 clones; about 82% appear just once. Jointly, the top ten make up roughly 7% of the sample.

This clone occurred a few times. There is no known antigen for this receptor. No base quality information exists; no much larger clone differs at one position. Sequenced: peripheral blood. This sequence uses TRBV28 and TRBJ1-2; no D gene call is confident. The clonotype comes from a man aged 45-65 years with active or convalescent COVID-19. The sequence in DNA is TGTGCCAGCAGTTTACCGGCTAACTATGGCTACACCTTC. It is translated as CASSLPANYGYTF.